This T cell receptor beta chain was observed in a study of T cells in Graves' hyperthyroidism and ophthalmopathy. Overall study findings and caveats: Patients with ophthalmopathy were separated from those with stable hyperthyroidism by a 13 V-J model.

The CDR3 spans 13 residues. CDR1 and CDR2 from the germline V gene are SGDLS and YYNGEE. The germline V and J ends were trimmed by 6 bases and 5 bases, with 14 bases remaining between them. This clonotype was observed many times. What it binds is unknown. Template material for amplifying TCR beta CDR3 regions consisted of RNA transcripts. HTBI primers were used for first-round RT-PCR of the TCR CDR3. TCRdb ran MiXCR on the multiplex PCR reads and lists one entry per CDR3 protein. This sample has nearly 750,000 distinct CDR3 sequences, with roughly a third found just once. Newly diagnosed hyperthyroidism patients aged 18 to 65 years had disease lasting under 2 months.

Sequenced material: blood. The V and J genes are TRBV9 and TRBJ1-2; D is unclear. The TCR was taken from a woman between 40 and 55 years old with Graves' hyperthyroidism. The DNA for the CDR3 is TGTGCCAGCACCCCTGCGGGGAAGTATGGCTACACCTTC. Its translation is CASTPAGKYGYTF.